Following are 15 T cell receptor beta chains from one sample sequenced in a study of OX40 agonist ivuxolimab in advanced cancers. Assay used: immunoSEQ multiplex PCR; TCRdb lists only in-frame clones, some missing. The table records approximately 82,000 clones, approximately 85% of them present only once. The sequencing used CD4+ or CD8+ T cells sorted from blood, collected in a trial of the OX40 agonist ivuxolimab. All receptors come from an adult with an advanced solid tumor such as melanoma, head and neck, liver or kidney cancer.

The J gene is TRBJ1-1, the V gene TRBV2; no firm D call. The length of the CDR3 is 12 residues. Trimming removed 6 bases from V and 4 bases from J, with 9 bases in between. Germline V lookup: CDR1 SNHLY, CDR2 FYNNEI. The CDR3: CASREVGTEAFF. The CDR3 DNA reads as TGTGCCAGCAGGGAGGTGGGCACTGAAGCTTTCTTT.

This chain uses TRBV25-1 with TRBJ2-7, with D tentatively TRBD1 or TRBD2 (5 bases each). Looked up from germline, CDR1 is MGHDK and CDR2 is SYGVNS. CDR3 length: 14 amino acids. V shed 6 bases and J shed 2 bases, with 14 bases lying between them. CDR3 bases: TGTGCCAGCAGGAAGGGGACGGTGCCCTACGAGCAGTACTTC. Translation: CASRKGTVPYEQYF.

The chain combines TRBV7-6 with TRBJ2-5; 8 bases are shared with TRBD1. The CDR3 sequence is 14 residues long. The germline V gene encodes CDR1 SGHVS and CDR2 FNYEAQ. V was clipped by 5 bases and J by 5 bases; unmatched bases: 7. The CDR3 coding sequence is TGTGCCAGCAGCCCATCGACAGGGGCCGAGACCCAGTACTTC. Its translation: CASSPSTGAETQYF.

The V gene is TRBV30, the J gene TRBJ1-1; D is unclear. Germline V gives CDR1 GTSNPN, CDR2 SVGIG (reference sequence). With 2 bases removed from V and 0 bases from J, the gap between germline ends came to 10 bases. This CDR3 contains 14 residues. CDR3 residues: CAWSPGPMNTEAFF. The CDR3 DNA is TGTGCCTGGAGTCCTGGTCCGATGAACACTGAAGCTTTCTTT.

This chain uses TRBV7-2 with TRBJ1-5; D remains ambiguous. This CDR3 has 14 residues. CDR1 and CDR2 from the germline V gene are SGHTA and FQGNSA. Trimming removed 3 bases at V and 1 base at J, with 7 bases between. CDR3 sequence: CASSLANSNQPQHF. The CDR3 coding sequence is TGTGCCAGCAGCTTGGCGAACAGCAATCAGCCCCAGCATTTT.

V and J are TRBV5-8 and TRBJ1-1, with 11 bases lining up with TRBD1. V lost 0 bases and J lost 4; bases outside the gene matches: 5. CDR3 length: 16 residues. Germline V lookup: CDR1 SGHTS, CDR2 YDEGEE. DNA for the CDR3: TGTGCCAGCAGCTTGGGTACCGGGACAGGGGGCACTGAAGCTTTCTTT. Amino acid sequence: CASSLGTGTGGTEAFF.

The chain recombines TRBV5-1 with TRBJ1-6; D is ambiguous. Germline V CDR1 and CDR2: SGHRS, YFSETQ. V lost 5 bases to trimming and J lost 14 bases, with 17 bases between them. This CDR3 comprises 13 residues. Here the CDR3 reads CASSNSPPEALHF. The CDR3 DNA is TGCGCCAGCAGTAACTCGCCGCCGGAGGCCCTCCACTTT.

The chain recombines TRBV5-1 with TRBJ2-7, with 9 nucleotides matching TRBD1. The V segment lost 3 bases and the J segment 5 bases; nucleotides outside the gene matches: 18. The CDR3 has 18 amino acids. Germline V CDR1 and CDR2: SGHRS, YFSETQ. CDR3 sequence (DNA): TGCGCCAGCAGCTCTGGGGACCCCTCCGGGACAGGGATACACGAGCAGTACTTC. Residues: CASSSGDPSGTGIHEQYF.

As to this clone: The junction shows a germline mismatch at one end, possibly a read error. V gene TRBV5-5 combines with J gene TRBJ1-2; TRBD1 might be the D (5 bases). The germline CDR1 and CDR2 sequences are SGHKS and YYEKEE (reference sequence). This CDR3 is built from 14 residues. In nucleotides, the CDR3 is TGTGCCAGCAGCCATTACGGGACTAAGTATGGCTACACCTTC. Translated, it gives CASSHYGTKYGYTF.

This chain connects TRBV6-6 to TRBJ2-5; D not resolved. The CDR3 has 11 residues. V was clipped by 4 bases and J by 4 bases, with 4 bases between them. From germline, CDR1 is MNHNY and CDR2 SVGAGI (reference sequence). The CDR3 bases are TGTGCCAGCAGTTCTTTAGAGACCCAGTACTTC. This encodes CASSSLETQYF.

The gene calls are TRBV4-3 and TRBJ2-2, with D perhaps TRBD2 (6 bases). V was pared by 1 base and J by 7 bases, with 19 bases between. Looked up from germline, CDR1 is LGHNA and CDR2 is YSLEER. CDR3 length: 17 amino acids. CDR3 nucleotide sequence: TGCGCCAGCAGCCAAGTCAAGTTTTTGGCGGGAATCGGGGAGCTGTTTTTT. This codes for CASSQVKFLAGIGELFF.

The chain recombines TRBV7-2 with TRBJ2-5; 12 positions match TRBD2. This CDR3 region has 16 residues. CDR1 SGHTA and CDR2 FQGNSA come from the germline V gene. Trimming removed 0 bases from V and 5 bases from J; junction bases left unmatched: 4. The CDR3 region has the DNA TGTGCCAGCAGCTTAGCTACTAGCGGGGGGTGGGAGACCCAGTACTTC. Translation gives CASSLATSGGWETQYF.

The genes are TRBV19 and TRBJ2-3; D not certain. V lost 3 bases and J lost 4, with 5 bases in between. The CDR3 runs to 12 residues. Germline V CDR1 and CDR2: LNHDA, SQIVND (reference sequence). The CDR3 is CASSIRSDTQYF. The CDR3 region has the DNA TGTGCCAGTAGTATTAGATCAGATACGCAGTATTTT.

The chain joins TRBV4-1 to TRBJ2-5, with 7 bases that match TRBD1. The CDR3 contains 14 residues. From germline, CDR1 is MGHRA and CDR2 YSYEKL. The junction had 7 bases not matched to a gene; V was cut back by 5 bases and J by 4 bases. CDR3 loop: CASSKGTARETQYF. The CDR3, as DNA: TGCGCCAGCAGCAAAGGGACAGCGAGAGAGACCCAGTACTTC.

This sequence joins TRBV9 and TRBJ1-1; D ambiguous. Germline values: CDR1 SGDLS, CDR2 YYNGEE. The CDR3 has 14 residues. Trimming shortened V by 4 bases and J by 4 bases, and 14 bases separated the two germline ends. The CDR3: CASSPQVLGTEAFF. As DNA, the CDR3 is TGTGCCAGCAGCCCCCAGGTTCTGGGCACTGAAGCTTTCTTT.